One sample yielded the 30 T cell receptor beta chains listed below, sequenced in a study of blood T cell repertoires in COVID-19. Some clones are missing from TCRdb's copy, which holds only in-frame ones; the method was immunoSEQ multiplex PCR. The data hold roughly 53,000 clones, with around 84% observed a single time. What was sequenced was peripheral blood. These receptors were taken from a man aged 50-59 years with acute or convalescent COVID-19.

The V and J genes are TRBV25-1 and TRBJ2-7; possible D gene TRBD2, 6 bases. The V and J ends lost 3 bases and 0 bases respectively, with 15 bases between them. In germline, CDR1 is MGHDK, CDR2 SYGVNS. This CDR3 has 16 amino acids. The CDR3 DNA reads as TGTGCCAGCAGTGACCCCGGGATGGGAGGCTCCTACGAGCAGTACTTC. Residues: CASSDPGMGGSYEQYF.

V gene TRBV2 combines with J gene TRBJ1-5, with TRBD1 matching over 7 bases. CDR3 length: 15 residues. Trimming removed 6 bases from V and 0 bases from J; junction bases left unmatched: 5. CDR1 is SNHLY and CDR2 is FYNNEI in the germline V gene. The CDR3: CASSGTAYSNQPQHF. The CDR3 DNA reads TGTGCCAGCAGCGGGACAGCCTATAGCAATCAGCCCCAGCATTTT.

The chain combines TRBV19 with TRBJ1-2; tentatively, D is TRBD1 (6 bases). This CDR3 has 21 residues. Germline V gives CDR1 LNHDA, CDR2 SQIVND (reference sequence). Trimming removed 3 bases at V and 6 bases at J, with 35 bases between. Here the CDR3 DNA reads TGTGCCAGTAGTATCCCAGGACAGCCAGTACCACTAATTTCTCAAGAGAATGGCTACACCTTC. Protein sequence: CASSIPGQPVPLISQENGYTF.

The V and J genes are TRBV28 and TRBJ2-5; D is uncertain. This CDR3 contains 14 residues. Trimming shortened V by 0 bases and J by 3 bases, and 8 bases separated the two germline ends. Germline values: CDR1 MDHEN, CDR2 SYDVKM. CDR3 amino acids: CASSLWGSEETQYF. In DNA form, the CDR3 reads TGTGCCAGCAGTTTATGGGGCTCCGAAGAGACCCAGTACTTC.

This chain connects TRBV19 to TRBJ2-5; TRBD2 aligns across 10 bases. Germline CDR1 and CDR2: LNHDA and SQIVND (reference sequence). The J segment lost 1 base and the V segment lost 2 bases, leaving 10 bases of the junction unmatched. This CDR3 is built from 18 residues. The CDR3 sequence is CASSIRHQLAGFQETQYF. CDR3 in DNA: TGTGCCAGTAGTATACGGCACCAACTAGCGGGATTCCAAGAGACCCAGTACTTC. The full variable domain, its missing parts supplied by reference TRBV19 and TRBJ2-5, is DGGITQSPKYLFRKEGQNVTLSCEQNLNHDAMYWYRQDPGQGLRLIYYSQIVNDFQKGDIAEGYSVSREKKESFPLTVTSAQKNPTAFYLCASSIRHQLAGFQETQYFGPGTRLLVL.

This rearrangement joins TRBV7-8 to TRBJ2-7; 7 bases are shared with TRBD1. The V and J ends lost 5 bases and 10 bases, in that order; junction bases with no gene match: 8. Germline CDR1 is SGHVS and CDR2 is FQNEAQ. The length of the CDR3 is 12 residues. The CDR3 bases are TGTGCCAGCAGCCAGAGTTCAGGGGGACAGTACTTC. It codes for CASSQSSGGQYF.

The chain recombines TRBV3-1 (or the pseudogene TRBV3-2) with TRBJ2-7; TRBD2 matches at 11 bases. CDR3 length: 15 residues. Germline V CDR1 and CDR2: LGHDT, YNNKEL (reference sequence). J was trimmed by 2 bases and V by 1 base; bases with no gene match: 1. The CDR3 loop reads CASSQVAGGPYEQYF. In nucleotides, the CDR3 is TGTGCCAGCAGCCAAGTAGCGGGAGGGCCCTACGAGCAGTACTTC.

The V gene is TRBV4-1, the J gene TRBJ2-1; tentative D call: TRBD1 (5 bases). CDR1 and CDR2 (germline): MGHRA, YSYEKL. This CDR3 is built from 15 residues. The V end was cut by 4 bases, the J end by 5 bases, with 15 bases between. This chain's CDR3 is CASSRSQGKNNEQFF. The CDR3 bases are TGCGCCAGCAGCCGATCCCAGGGTAAGAACAATGAGCAGTTCTTC.

This sequence joins TRBV19 and TRBJ1-2; 7 bases line up with TRBD1. Germline V gene lookup returns CDR1 LNHDA and CDR2 SQIVND (reference sequence). There are 15 residues in the CDR3. V lost 2 bases to trimming and J lost 2 bases; unmatched junction nucleotides: 5. The CDR3 nucleotides are TGTGCCAGTAGTATACCAACAGGGGAGAACTATGGCTACACCTTC. This sequence encodes CASSIPTGENYGYTF.

The genes are TRBV11-2 and TRBJ2-5; maybe TRBD2 (6 bases). Trimming pared 8 bases from V and 5 bases from J, leaving 15 bases between. Germline lookup yields CDR1 SGHAT and CDR2 FQNNGV. The CDR3 loop spans 13 amino acids. This CDR3 reads CASGRWGEETQYF. DNA of the CDR3: TGTGCCAGCGGCAGGTGGGGGGAGGAGACCCAGTACTTC. Full variable domain (rest looked up from reference TRBV11-2 and TRBJ2-5): EAGVAQSPRYKIIEKRQSVAFWCNPISGHATLYWYQQILGQGPKLLIQFQNNGVVDDSQLPKDRFSAERLKGVDSTLKIQPAKLEDSAVYLCASGRWGEETQYFGPGTRLLVL.

This clone was seen more than once but under ten times. The V call is TRBV4-1, the J call TRBJ1-4, with unresolved D. In germline, CDR1 is MGHRA, CDR2 YSYEKL. This CDR3 spans 13 amino acids. Trimming pared 0 bases from V and 8 bases from J, leaving 7 bases between. The CDR3 spells CASSQDQAEKLFF. The CDR3 DNA sequence: TGCGCCAGCAGCCAAGATCAGGCCGAAAAACTGTTTTTT.

The chain has TRBV5-1 and TRBJ2-7; a weak D match, TRBD2 (5 bases). The CDR3 consists of 14 residues. Germline V gene lookup returns CDR1 SGHRS and CDR2 YFSETQ. V shed 2 bases and J shed 1 base, with 10 bases lying between them. CDR3 amino acids: CASSLSAASYEQYF. The CDR3 DNA follows: TGCGCCAGCAGCTTATCAGCGGCGTCCTACGAGCAGTACTTC.

The rearrangement uses TRBV11-2 and TRBJ1-1, with D unclear. CDR3 length: 12 amino acids. Germline values: CDR1 SGHAT, CDR2 FQNNGV. Between the trimmed V and J ends, which lost 5 bases and 2 bases, there was a span of 6 bases. CDR3 DNA sequence: TGTGCCAGCAGCCTCAGTAACACTGAAGCTTTCTTT. Translated, it gives CASSLSNTEAFF.

CDR3 in amino acids: CASSYSSGVGYEQYF. The DNA for the CDR3 is TGTGCCAGCAGTTACTCGTCAGGGGTGGGCTACGAGCAGTACTTC. The rearrangement uses TRBV6-5 and TRBJ2-7, with D tentatively TRBD1 (6 bases). Germline CDR1 is MNHEY and CDR2 is SVGAGI. The CDR3 spans 15 residues. V dropped 0 bases and J dropped 3 bases, with 12 bases sitting between them.

The genes are TRBV30 and TRBJ2-5, with TRBD1 identical over 11 bases. Looked up from germline, CDR1 is GTSNPN and CDR2 is SVGIG (reference sequence). The CDR3 has 14 amino acids. V trimming: 0 bases; J trimming: 7 bases; junction bases outside the gene matches: 4. The CDR3 loop is CAWSVRGQGVTQYF. The CDR3 DNA is TGTGCCTGGAGTGTACGGGGACAGGGGGTGACCCAGTACTTC.

The CDR3 bases are TGTGCCAGTAGTCCACAGGCCCAAACCTCCTACGAGCAGTACTTC. It encodes CASSPQAQTSYEQYF. The chain links TRBV19 to TRBJ2-7, with a possible D match to TRBD1 (5 bases). The germline gives CDR1 LNHDA, CDR2 SQIVND (reference sequence). Deletions cut 5 bases from V and 0 bases from J, with 14 bases between. This CDR3 region has 15 residues.

The chain is built from TRBV27 and TRBJ2-1; 11 bases agree with TRBD2. The germline gives CDR1 MNHEY, CDR2 SMNVEV (reference sequence). V lost 5 bases to trimming and J lost 3 bases; unmatched junction nucleotides: 6. This CDR3 spans 16 amino acids. The DNA of the CDR3 is TGTGCCAGCAGTCAGGTGCTAGCGGGAGGCTACAATGAGCAGTTCTTC. This codes for CASSQVLAGGYNEQFF.

The chain employs TRBV6-7 and TRBJ2-5, with a tentative D call TRBD1 (6 bases). TRBV6-7 is known as an ORF, though its function is uncertain. V gave up 4 bases and J gave up 5 bases, with 26 bases separating them. This CDR3 comprises 18 residues. CDR3 amino acids: CASSSERTVVPIRETQYF. The CDR3 DNA sequence: TGTGCCAGCAGTTCCGAGAGGACAGTTGTCCCAATAAGGGAGACCCAGTACTTC.

Here the CDR3 DNA reads TGTGCCAGCAGCCCCCACTCCTGGACTAGCGGAAGCTCCTACGAGCAGTACTTC. This sequence encodes CASSPHSWTSGSSYEQYF. The chain employs TRBV7-6 and TRBJ2-7; 10 bases agree with TRBD2. After removal of 5 bases from V and 0 bases from J, the junction contained 13 bases not matched to a gene. The CDR3 has 18 amino acids. Germline assignment: CDR1 SGHVS and CDR2 FNYEAQ.

V is TRBV4-2 and J is TRBJ1-2, with TRBD1 identical over 8 bases. From germline, CDR1 is LGHNA and CDR2 YNFKEQ. The CDR3 loop spans 13 amino acids. Trimming at V came to 0 bases and at J to 8 bases, leaving 2 bases not matched to a gene. This CDR3 is CASSQDRGRGYTF. DNA for the CDR3: TGTGCCAGCAGCCAAGACAGGGGGCGCGGCTACACCTTC.

This clone was observed once. CDR3 DNA sequence: TGTGCCAGTTCTTCCCGTCGGGGTGTGTTCGGGGAGCTGTTTTTT. Its translation is CASSSRRGVFGELFF. The chain links TRBV19 to TRBJ2-2; weak D call: TRBD2 (5 bases). Germline V gene data show CDR1 as LNHDA and CDR2 as SQIVND (reference sequence). Trimming removed 8 bases at V and 7 bases at J, with 20 bases between. The CDR3 is 15 amino acids.

This rearrangement joins TRBV27 to TRBJ2-7, with 9 positions matching TRBD1. The ends lost 6 bases at V and 3 bases at J; junction bases unmatched: 6. The CDR3 has 14 amino acids. Per germline, CDR1 MNHEY and CDR2 SMNVEV (reference sequence). The CDR3 region has the DNA TGTGCCAGCAGGTGGACAGGGGAGGGCTACGAGCAGTACTTC. Protein product: CASRWTGEGYEQYF.

The CDR3 is CASSRIGQRLGYTF. CDR3 coding DNA: TGTGCCAGCAGCCGAATTGGACAGAGGTTGGGCTACACCTTC. The chain employs TRBV14 and TRBJ1-2; D might be TRBD1 (6 bases). The CDR3 spans 14 residues. Looked up from germline, CDR1 is SGHDN and CDR2 is FVKESK. V gave up 4 bases and J gave up 8 bases, with 17 bases separating them.

The chain recombines TRBV14 with TRBJ2-1, with a weak D call TRBD1 (5 bases). This CDR3 has 15 amino acids. The germline V and J ends were trimmed by 2 bases and 0 bases, with 8 bases remaining between them. Per the germline V gene, CDR1 is SGHDN and CDR2 is FVKESK. CDR3 coding DNA: TGTGCCAGCAGCCAATTTACAGGCTCCTACAATGAGCAGTTCTTC. The encoded protein is CASSQFTGSYNEQFF.

This clone was seen more than once but under ten times. The genes are TRBV7-9 and TRBJ1-4, with TRBD1 as a possible D gene (5 bases). The germline V gene has CDR1 SEHNR and CDR2 FQNEAQ (reference sequence). The CDR3 covers 14 residues. Trimming removed 3 bases from V and 8 bases from J, with 13 bases in between. This CDR3 reads CASSLGREREKLFF. CDR3 sequence (DNA): TGTGCCAGCAGCTTGGGGCGAGAGAGGGAAAAACTGTTTTTT.

The chain combines TRBV24-1 with TRBJ1-6, with no clear D. The CDR3 runs 18 residues. Germline CDR1 KGHDR, CDR2 SFDVKD. Trimming took off 4 bases at V and 3 bases at J, with 18 bases between the two ends. DNA for the CDR3: TGTGCCACCAGTGACGCAACTACCCTTTGTAGCTATAATTCACCCCTCCACTTT. It yields the protein CATSDATTLCSYNSPLHF.

The chain links TRBV4-2 to TRBJ2-7; no definite D call. The V gene's germline CDR1 is LGHNA and CDR2 YNFKEQ. CDR3 length equals 11 residues. Trimming shortened V by 5 bases and J by 3 bases, and 5 bases separated the two germline ends. Here the CDR3 DNA reads TGTGCCAGCAGCTCTAGCTACGAGCAGTACTTC. It encodes CASSSSYEQYF.

This rearrangement joins TRBV30 to TRBJ2-4, with TRBD1 matching over 9 bases. Germline CDR1 is GTSNPN and CDR2 is SVGIG (reference sequence). The J segment lost 7 bases and the V segment lost 0 bases, leaving 4 bases of the junction unmatched. This CDR3 region has 14 residues. CDR3 sequence (DNA): TGTGCCTGGAGTGTATCTGGACAGGGGAACATTCAGTACTTC. Translated: CAWSVSGQGNIQYF.

The chain has TRBV23-1 and TRBJ1-5; D gene unclear. TRBV23-1 is reported as an ORF; its role is uncertain. Trimming pared 3 bases from V and 2 bases from J, leaving 14 bases between. The CDR3 sequence is 16 residues long. The CDR3 loop is CASSHKRVEGNQPQHF. The CDR3 nucleotides are TGCGCCAGCAGTCATAAAAGGGTGGAGGGCAATCAGCCCCAGCATTTT.

The chain uses TRBV19 and TRBJ1-4, with D maybe TRBD1 (5 bases). This CDR3 is 15 amino acids long. V was clipped by 3 bases and J by 0 bases, with 8 bases between them. Germline V lookup: CDR1 LNHDA, CDR2 SQIVND (reference sequence). CDR3 amino acids: CASSMGTATNEKLFF. CDR3 coding DNA: TGTGCCAGTAGTATGGGGACTGCAACTAATGAAAAACTGTTTTTT.